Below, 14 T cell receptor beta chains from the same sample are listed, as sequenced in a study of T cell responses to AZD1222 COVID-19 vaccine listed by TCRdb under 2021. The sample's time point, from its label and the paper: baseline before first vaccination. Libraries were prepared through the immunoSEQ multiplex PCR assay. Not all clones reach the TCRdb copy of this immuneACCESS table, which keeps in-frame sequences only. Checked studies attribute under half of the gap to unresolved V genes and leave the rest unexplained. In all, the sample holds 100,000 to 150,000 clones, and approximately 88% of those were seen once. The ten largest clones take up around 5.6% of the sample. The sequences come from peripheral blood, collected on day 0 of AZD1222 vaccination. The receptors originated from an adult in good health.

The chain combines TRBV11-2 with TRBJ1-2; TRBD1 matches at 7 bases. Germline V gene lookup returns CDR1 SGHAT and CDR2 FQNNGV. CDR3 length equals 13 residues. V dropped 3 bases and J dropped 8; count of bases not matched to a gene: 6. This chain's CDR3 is CASSFSAGGGYTF. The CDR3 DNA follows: TGTGCCAGCAGCTTTAGCGCAGGGGGAGGCTACACCTTC.

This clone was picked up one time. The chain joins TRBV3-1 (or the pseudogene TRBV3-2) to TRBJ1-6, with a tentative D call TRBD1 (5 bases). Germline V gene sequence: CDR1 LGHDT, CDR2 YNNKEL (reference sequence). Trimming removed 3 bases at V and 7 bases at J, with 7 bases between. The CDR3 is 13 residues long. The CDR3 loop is CASSQGDNSPLHF. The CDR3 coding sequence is TGTGCCAGCAGCCAGGGGGACAATTCACCCCTCCACTTT.

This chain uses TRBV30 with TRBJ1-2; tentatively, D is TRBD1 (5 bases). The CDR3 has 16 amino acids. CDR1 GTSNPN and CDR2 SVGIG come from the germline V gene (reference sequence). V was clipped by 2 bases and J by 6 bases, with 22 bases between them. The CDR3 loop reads CAWSSPGRRWGNGYTF. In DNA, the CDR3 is TGTGCCTGGAGTAGCCCTGGCAGAAGGTGGGGGAATGGCTACACCTTC.

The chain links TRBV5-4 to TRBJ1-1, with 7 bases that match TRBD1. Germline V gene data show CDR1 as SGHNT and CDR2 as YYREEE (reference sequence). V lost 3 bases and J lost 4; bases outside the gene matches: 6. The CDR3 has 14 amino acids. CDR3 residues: CASSSRQGGTEAFF. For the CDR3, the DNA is TGTGCCAGCAGCTCCCGGCAGGGGGGCACTGAAGCTTTCTTT. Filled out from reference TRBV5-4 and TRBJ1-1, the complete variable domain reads ETGVTQSPTHLIKTRGQQVTLRCSSQSGHNTVSWYQQALGQGPQFIFQYYREEENGRGNFPPRFSGLQFPNYSSELNVNALELDDSALYLCASSSRQGGTEAFFGQGTRLTVV.

The CDR3 region has the DNA TGTGCCATCAGTGAGTCCGGAGGGGACTACGAGCAGTACTTC. It codes for CAISESGGDYEQYF. This chain links TRBV10-3 with TRBJ2-7; D perhaps matches TRBD2 (6 bases). The germline V gene encodes CDR1 ENHRY and CDR2 SYGVKD. The CDR3 contains 14 residues. The V end was cut by 0 bases, the J end by 3 bases, with 9 bases between.

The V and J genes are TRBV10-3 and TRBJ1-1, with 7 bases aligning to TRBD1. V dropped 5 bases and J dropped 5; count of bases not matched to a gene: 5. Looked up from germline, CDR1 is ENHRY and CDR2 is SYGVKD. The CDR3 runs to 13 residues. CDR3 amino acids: CAISRQGWTEAFF. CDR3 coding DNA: TGTGCCATCAGTAGACAGGGATGGACTGAAGCTTTCTTT.

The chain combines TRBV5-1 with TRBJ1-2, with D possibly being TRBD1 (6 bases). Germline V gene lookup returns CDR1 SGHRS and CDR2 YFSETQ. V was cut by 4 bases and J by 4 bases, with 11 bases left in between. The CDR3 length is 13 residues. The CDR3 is CASSEGGIYGYTF. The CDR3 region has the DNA TGCGCCAGCAGCGAAGGGGGGATCTATGGCTACACCTTC.

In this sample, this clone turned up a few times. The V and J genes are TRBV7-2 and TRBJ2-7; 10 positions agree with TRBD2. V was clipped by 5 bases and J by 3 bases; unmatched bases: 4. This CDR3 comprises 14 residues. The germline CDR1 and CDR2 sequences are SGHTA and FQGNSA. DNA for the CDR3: TGTGCCAGCAGCCCCATAGCGGGGGGCTACGAGCAGTACTTC. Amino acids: CASSPIAGGYEQYF.

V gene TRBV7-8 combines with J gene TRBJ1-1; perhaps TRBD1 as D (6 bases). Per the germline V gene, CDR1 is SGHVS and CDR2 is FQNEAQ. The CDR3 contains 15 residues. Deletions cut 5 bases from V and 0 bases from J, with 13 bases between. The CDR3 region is CASSLQGHLNTEAFF. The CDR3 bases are TGTGCCAGCAGCCTTCAGGGACATCTGAACACTGAAGCTTTCTTT.

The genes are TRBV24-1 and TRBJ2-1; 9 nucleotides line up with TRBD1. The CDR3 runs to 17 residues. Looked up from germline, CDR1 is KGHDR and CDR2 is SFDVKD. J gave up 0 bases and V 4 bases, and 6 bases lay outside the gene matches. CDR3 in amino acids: CATSDPYRGPSYNEQFF. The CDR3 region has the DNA TGTGCCACCAGTGACCCGTACAGGGGGCCCTCCTACAATGAGCAGTTCTTC.

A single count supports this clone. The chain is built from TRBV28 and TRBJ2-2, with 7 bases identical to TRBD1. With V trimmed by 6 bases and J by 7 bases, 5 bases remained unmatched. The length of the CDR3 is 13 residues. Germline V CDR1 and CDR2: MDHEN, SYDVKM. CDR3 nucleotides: TGTGCCAGCAGCTGGGACAGCGGCGGGGAGCTGTTTTTT. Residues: CASSWDSGGELFF.

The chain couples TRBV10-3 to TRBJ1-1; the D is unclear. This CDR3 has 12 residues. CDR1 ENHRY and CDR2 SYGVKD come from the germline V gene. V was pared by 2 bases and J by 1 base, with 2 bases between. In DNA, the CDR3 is TGTGCCATCAGTGAGGGGAACACTGAAGCTTTCTTT. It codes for CAISEGNTEAFF.

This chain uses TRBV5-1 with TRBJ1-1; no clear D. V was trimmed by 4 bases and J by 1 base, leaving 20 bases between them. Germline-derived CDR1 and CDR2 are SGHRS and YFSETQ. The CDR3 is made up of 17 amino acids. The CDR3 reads CASSPWAPWTENTEAFF. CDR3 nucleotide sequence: TGCGCCAGCAGCCCCTGGGCCCCTTGGACGGAGAACACTGAAGCTTTCTTT.

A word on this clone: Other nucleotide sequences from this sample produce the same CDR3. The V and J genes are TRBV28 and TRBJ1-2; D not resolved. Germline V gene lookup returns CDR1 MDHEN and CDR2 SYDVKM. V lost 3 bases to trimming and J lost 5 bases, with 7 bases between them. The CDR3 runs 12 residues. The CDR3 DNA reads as TGTGCCAGCAGTTTGCGATTATATGGCTACACCTTC. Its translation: CASSLRLYGYTF.